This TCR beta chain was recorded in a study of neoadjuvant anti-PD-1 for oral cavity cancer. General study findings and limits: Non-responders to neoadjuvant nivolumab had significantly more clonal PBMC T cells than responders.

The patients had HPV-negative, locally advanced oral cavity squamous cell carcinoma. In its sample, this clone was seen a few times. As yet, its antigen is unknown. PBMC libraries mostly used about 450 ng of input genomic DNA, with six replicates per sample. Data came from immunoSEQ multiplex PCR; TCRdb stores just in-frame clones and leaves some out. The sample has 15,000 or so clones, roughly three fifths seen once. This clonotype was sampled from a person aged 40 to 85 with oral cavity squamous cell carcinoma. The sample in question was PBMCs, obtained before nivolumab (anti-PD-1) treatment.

As DNA, the CDR3 is TGTGCCAGCATCCGAAGCAGGGTGGGCAATCAGCCCCAGCATTTT. Protein sequence: CASIRSRVGNQPQHF. J is TRBJ1-5 and V is TRBV6-1; maybe TRBD1 (5 bases). V was trimmed by 7 bases and J by 2 bases, leaving 15 bases between them. The CDR3 sequence is 15 residues long. CDR1 and CDR2 (germline): MNHNS, SASEGT.